What follows is one T cell receptor (beta chain) and its context. Antigen: not known. Germline V lookup: CDR1 DFQATT, CDR2 SNEGSKA (reference sequence). The CDR3 loop spans 14 amino acids. For the second PCR, which ran for about 6 to 11 cycles, a sample-barcoded 5' primer and a J-beta primer mix were used. TCRdb processed the 5' RACE reads anew with MiXCR; each CDR3 protein has one entry. This repertoire shows some 290,000 distinct CDR3 sequences, roughly 27% found once; its top ten account for 25% to 35%. The sample originates from a study of blood T cells in healthy people across ages. Across the study: Per two T cells, about one barcoded beta molecule was captured through template switching. Study-wide points: Aged donors had fewer naive CD4+ cells and lower diversity than long-lived donors. With naive T cell percentage, TCR beta diversity showed a strong correlation.

This TCR came from a woman aged 70-85 years in good health. The V gene is TRBV20-1, the J gene TRBJ2-1; TRBD2 might be the D (6 bases). The J call may be wrong; the DNA end is better matched by TRBJ2-7. The sample taken for sequencing was blood. The CDR3 sequence is CSATRDFQTYEQYF. CDR3 nucleotides: TGCAGTGCCACCCGGGACTTTCAAACCTACGAGCAGTACTTC.